These 23 T cell receptor beta chains were sequenced from one sample in a study of shared clonotypes between healthy human individuals. Sequencing used immunoSEQ multiplex PCR; TCRdb keeps in-frame clones, though not all of them. The data show 800,000 to 1,200,000 clones, with about four fifths seen just once and about 0.52% held by the top ten. Specimen: memory CD4+ T cells from PBMCs. As to subset: CD45RA-negative fraction. Every receptor here comes from a man aged 18 to 30 in good health. Some clones in this sample may be carry-over from other donors' samples.

The chain employs TRBV6-1 and TRBJ1-2, with D perhaps TRBD1 (6 bases). This CDR3 has 14 amino acids. Looked up from germline, CDR1 is MNHNS and CDR2 is SASEGT. V was cut by 1 base and J by 4 bases, with 10 bases left in between. The DNA for the CDR3 is TGTGCCAGCAGTGAAGTTGGGGGCCGCTATGGCTACACCTTC. Translated, it gives CASSEVGGRYGYTF.

The rearrangement links TRBV12-5 to TRBJ2-1; D unclear. Germline V lookup: CDR1 LGHNT, CDR2 FRNRAP. V was pared by 3 bases and J by 8 bases, with 5 bases between. CDR3 length: 11 residues. CDR3 residues: CASGFQDEQFF. CDR3 nucleotides: TGTGCTAGTGGTTTCCAGGATGAGCAGTTCTTC.

The chain couples TRBV28 to TRBJ1-3; TRBD1 matches at 9 bases. The CDR3 contains 18 residues. Germline values: CDR1 MDHEN, CDR2 SYDVKM. The V and J ends lost 4 bases and 6 bases, in that order; junction bases with no gene match: 16. The CDR3 is CASSSSGVLGQGTNTIYF. CDR3 coding DNA: TGTGCCAGCAGTTCAAGTGGTGTGTTGGGACAGGGCACAAACACCATATATTTT.

The rearrangement uses TRBV7-9 and TRBJ2-5; 9 nucleotides agree with TRBD1. J was trimmed by 2 bases and V by 4 bases; bases with no gene match: 5. Per germline, CDR1 SEHNR and CDR2 FQNEAQ (reference sequence). The CDR3 covers 15 residues. As DNA, the CDR3 is TGTGCCAGCAGCTGGGGACAGGGACTACAAGAGACCCAGTACTTC. Its translation: CASSWGQGLQETQYF. Full variable domain (outside the CDR3, taken from reference TRBV7-9 and TRBJ2-5): DTGVSQNPRHKITKRGQNVTFRCDPISEHNRLYWYRQTLGQGPEFLTYFQNEAQLEKSRLLSDRFSAERPKGSFSTLEIQRTEQGDSAMYLCASSWGQGLQETQYFGPGTRLLVL.

The CDR3 DNA sequence: TGTGCCAGCAGCCGAGCGGGAGGGCTGAACAATGAGCAGTTCTTC. Protein: CASSRAGGLNNEQFF. The V call is TRBV6-1, the J call TRBJ2-1; 10 nucleotides agree with TRBD2. Germline trimming cut 6 bases from V and 5 bases from J; bases unmatched to any gene: 7. The CDR3 is made up of 15 amino acids. CDR1 and CDR2 (germline): MNHNS, SASEGT.

The CDR3 sequence: CASSLSHRGNGYTF. The CDR3 nucleotides read TGTGCCAGCAGCTTGAGTCACAGGGGGAATGGCTACACCTTC. This chain connects TRBV5-6 to TRBJ1-2; 8 nucleotides agree with TRBD1. The CDR3 is 14 amino acids. The V segment lost 1 base and the J segment 6 bases; nucleotides outside the gene matches: 5. The germline V gene encodes CDR1 SGHDT and CDR2 YYEEEE.

The rearrangement links TRBV19 to TRBJ2-5; TRBD1 agrees at 8 bases. With V trimmed by 3 bases and J by 5 bases, 11 bases remained unmatched. This CDR3 is 16 amino acids long. Germline CDR1 and CDR2: LNHDA and SQIVND (reference sequence). CDR3 in amino acids: CASSIPSAGGAETQYF. CDR3 sequence (DNA): TGTGCCAGTAGTATCCCCTCAGCAGGGGGCGCGGAGACCCAGTACTTC.

V is TRBV28 and J is TRBJ1-2, with a possible D match to TRBD1 (5 bases). Trimming cost V 1 base and J 5 bases, with 14 bases left between them. Germline-derived CDR1 and CDR2 are MDHEN and SYDVKM. The CDR3 spans 15 residues. CDR3 bases: TGTGCCAGCAGTTTATCTCTCCCCGGGACGTATGGCTACACCTTC. This sequence encodes CASSLSLPGTYGYTF.

This chain uses TRBV4-3 with TRBJ1-2; the D is unclear. V was shortened by 3 bases and J by 7 bases, with 21 bases between the two germline ends. Germline V gene sequence: CDR1 LGHNA, CDR2 YSLEER. The CDR3 covers 16 residues. CDR3 in amino acids: CASSQIRTGVGGGYTF. CDR3 DNA: TGCGCCAGCAGCCAGATCCGGACGGGTGTCGGTGGTGGCTACACCTTC.

The chain uses TRBV18 and TRBJ2-2; the D call may be TRBD1 or TRBD2 (5 bases each). The CDR3 spans 18 residues. Trimming shortened V by 4 bases and J by 3 bases, and 21 bases separated the two germline ends. The V gene's germline CDR1 is KGHSH and CDR2 LQKENI. CDR3 in DNA: TGTGCCAGCTCACTGGCCGCCGGGGCCGGGGCATACACCGGGGAGCTGTTTTTT. It is translated as CASSLAAGAGAYTGELFF. Full variable domain (missing parts from reference TRBV18 and TRBJ2-2): NAGVMQNPRHLVRRRGQEARLRCSPMKGHSHVYWYRQLPEEGLKFMVYLQKENIIDESGMPKERFSAEFPKEGPSILRIQQVVRGDSAAYFCASSLAAGAGAYTGELFFGEGSRLTVL.

The chain employs TRBV7-3 and TRBJ1-2, with D unresolved. CDR1 and CDR2 from the germline V gene are SGHTA and FQGTGA. Between the trimmed V and J ends, which lost 5 bases and 1 base, there was a span of 11 bases. CDR3 size: 14 residues. The CDR3 nucleotides are TGTGCCAGCAGCCCGTCGGCGAATAACTATGGCTACACCTTC. Its translation: CASSPSANNYGYTF.

The rearrangement uses TRBV28 and TRBJ1-3; no definite D call. The CDR3 totals 17 residues. The V and J ends lost 6 bases and 0 bases respectively, with 18 bases between them. Looked up from germline, CDR1 is MDHEN and CDR2 is SYDVKM. The CDR3 sequence: CASSKRVWQASGNTIYF. The CDR3 DNA reads as TGTGCCAGCAGCAAAAGGGTGTGGCAGGCCTCTGGAAACACCATATATTTT. The full variable domain, rest sourced from reference TRBV28 and TRBJ1-3, is DVKVTQSSRYLVKRTGEKVFLECVQDMDHENMFWYRQDPGLGLRLIYFSYDVKMKEKGDIPEGYSVSREKKERFSLILESASTNQTSMYLCASSKRVWQASGNTIYFGEGSWLTVV.

This clone was seen a single time. The CDR3 DNA follows: TGTGCCAGCAGTGAAAACCGCAGGGGGCGAACTAATGAAAAACTGTTTTTT. Translated, it gives CASSENRRGRTNEKLFF. This chain uses TRBV6-1 with TRBJ1-4, with TRBD1 matching over 8 bases. The V gene's germline CDR1 is MNHNS and CDR2 SASEGT. The CDR3 has 17 residues. The V segment lost 2 bases and the J segment 1 base; nucleotides outside the gene matches: 6.

The chain is built from TRBV18 and TRBJ1-5; a possible D gene is TRBD1 (5 bases). Looked up from germline, CDR1 is KGHSH and CDR2 is LQKENI. V lost 4 bases to trimming and J lost 5 bases, with 15 bases between them. This CDR3 contains 15 residues. CDR3 in amino acids: CASSRSTVADQPQHF. CDR3 sequence (DNA): TGTGCCAGCTCACGGTCGACAGTTGCGGATCAGCCCCAGCATTTT.

The V call is TRBV9, the J call TRBJ2-3; D may be TRBD1 or TRBD2 (5 bases each). V lost 0 bases, J lost 4 bases, and 18 bases lay in between. The germline V gene encodes CDR1 SGDLS and CDR2 YYNGEE. The CDR3 runs 17 residues. This chain's CDR3 is CASSVAPVGVGADTQYF. In nucleotides, the CDR3 is TGTGCCAGCAGCGTAGCTCCAGTGGGGGTGGGAGCAGATACGCAGTATTTT.

This clone was detected once. This chain joins TRBV28 and TRBJ2-3, with TRBD1 matching 7 bases. This CDR3 comprises 14 residues. V lost 7 bases to trimming and J lost 4 bases; unmatched junction nucleotides: 8. Germline V gene lookup returns CDR1 MDHEN and CDR2 SYDVKM. CDR3 protein: CASIGTQGADTQYF. The CDR3 DNA reads as TGTGCCAGCATCGGGACCCAGGGGGCAGATACGCAGTATTTT. The full variable domain, its missing parts supplied by reference TRBV28 and TRBJ2-3, is DVKVTQSSRYLVKRTGEKVFLECVQDMDHENMFWYRQDPGLGLRLIYFSYDVKMKEKGDIPEGYSVSREKKERFSLILESASTNQTSMYLCASIGTQGADTQYFGPGTRLTVL.

V is TRBV27 and J is TRBJ1-1; D is ambiguous. Germline loops: CDR1 MNHEY, CDR2 SMNVEV (reference sequence). Trimming took off 6 bases at V and 2 bases at J, with 22 bases between the two ends. This CDR3 is built from 17 residues. This CDR3 reads CASSPYSFTYLNTEAFF. The CDR3 nucleotides are TGTGCCAGCAGCCCCTACTCGTTTACCTACCTTAACACTGAAGCTTTCTTT.

CDR3 loop: CASSFTGGNTEAFF. CDR3 sequence (DNA): TGCGCCAGCAGCTTTACAGGGGGGAACACTGAAGCTTTCTTT. V usage is TRBV5-1 and J usage is TRBJ1-1; 8 nucleotides line up with TRBD1. The CDR3 contains 14 residues. Per germline, CDR1 SGHRS and CDR2 YFSETQ. V trimming: 2 bases; J trimming: 1 base; junction bases outside the gene matches: 1.

The chain combines TRBV6-5 with TRBJ2-3; D may be TRBD1 (6 bases). V dropped 5 bases and J dropped 13 bases, with 19 bases sitting between them. CDR3 size: 13 residues. Per the germline V gene, CDR1 is MNHEY and CDR2 is SVGAGI. This CDR3 reads CASSGGRGPTKYF. The CDR3 DNA sequence: TGTGCCAGCAGTGGGGGCCGGGGACCGACGAAGTATTTT.

In the case of this clone: Other DNA sequences in the same sample also yield this CDR3. This chain joins TRBV18 and TRBJ2-7; D ambiguous. Germline values: CDR1 KGHSH, CDR2 LQKENI. The V end lost 0 bases, the J end lost 2 bases, and 11 bases lay between the germline ends. The CDR3 contains 15 residues. CDR3: CASSPPGLGTYEQYF. In nucleotides, the CDR3 is TGTGCCAGCTCACCACCAGGGTTAGGTACCTACGAGCAGTACTTC.

Details on this clone: Different DNA sequences within this sample yield the same CDR3. This sequence joins TRBV18 and TRBJ2-7, with 12 bases lining up with TRBD2. The germline V gene encodes CDR1 KGHSH and CDR2 LQKENI. Trimming at V came to 3 bases and at J to 6 bases, leaving 6 bases not matched to a gene. The CDR3 runs 15 residues. CDR3 sequence: CASSPTGTSGREQYF. The DNA for the CDR3 is TGTGCCAGCTCACCTACCGGGACTAGCGGGCGCGAGCAGTACTTC.

This rearrangement joins TRBV9 to TRBJ2-3; 10 bases are a match to TRBD2. J gave up 5 bases and V 0 bases, and 6 bases lay outside the gene matches. The CDR3 covers 16 residues. CDR1 is SGDLS and CDR2 is YYNGEE in the germline V gene. CDR3 sequence: CASSVGAGGLGDTQYF. The CDR3 DNA follows: TGTGCCAGCAGCGTAGGAGCGGGAGGGCTTGGAGATACGCAGTATTTT.

This chain uses TRBV2 with TRBJ2-1; D perhaps matches TRBD2 (5 bases). V lost 4 bases to trimming and J lost 12 bases, with 16 bases between them. Germline assignment: CDR1 SNHLY and CDR2 FYNNEI. The CDR3 extends over 13 amino acids. This CDR3 is CASSGYSEVRQFF. The CDR3 DNA follows: TGTGCCAGCAGTGGTTATAGCGAGGTACGGCAGTTCTTC.